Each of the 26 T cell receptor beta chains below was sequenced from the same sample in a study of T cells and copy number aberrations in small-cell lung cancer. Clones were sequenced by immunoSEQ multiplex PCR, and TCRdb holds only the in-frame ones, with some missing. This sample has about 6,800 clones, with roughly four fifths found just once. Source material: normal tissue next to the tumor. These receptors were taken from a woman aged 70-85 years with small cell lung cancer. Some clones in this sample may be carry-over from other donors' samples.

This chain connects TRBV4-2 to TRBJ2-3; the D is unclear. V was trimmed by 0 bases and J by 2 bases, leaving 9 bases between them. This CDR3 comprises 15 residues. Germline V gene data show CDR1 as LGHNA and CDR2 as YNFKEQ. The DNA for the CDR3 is TGTGCCAGCAGCCAAGATTTTAGAATCACAGATACGCAGTATTTT. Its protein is CASSQDFRITDTQYF.

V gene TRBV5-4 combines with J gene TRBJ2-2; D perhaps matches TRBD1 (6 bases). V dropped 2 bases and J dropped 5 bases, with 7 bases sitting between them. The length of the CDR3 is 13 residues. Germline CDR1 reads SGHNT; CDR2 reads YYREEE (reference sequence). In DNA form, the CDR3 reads TGTGCCAGCAGCTTAGACAGGACCGGGGAGCTGTTTTTT. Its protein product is CASSLDRTGELFF.

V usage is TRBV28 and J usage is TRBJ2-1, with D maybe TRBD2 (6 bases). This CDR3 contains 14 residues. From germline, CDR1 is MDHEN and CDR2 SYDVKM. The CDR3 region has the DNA TGTGCTCTGAGGGGCGGCGGGGTGGGCGATGAGCAGTTCTTC. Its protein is CALRGGGVGDEQFF.

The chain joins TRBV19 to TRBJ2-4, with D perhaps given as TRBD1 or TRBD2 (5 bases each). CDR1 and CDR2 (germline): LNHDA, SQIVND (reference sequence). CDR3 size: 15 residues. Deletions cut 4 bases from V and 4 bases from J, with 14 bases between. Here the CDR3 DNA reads TGTGCCAGTAGTACCTGGGACCAGAGAAAAAACATTCAGTACTTC. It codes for CASSTWDQRKNIQYF.

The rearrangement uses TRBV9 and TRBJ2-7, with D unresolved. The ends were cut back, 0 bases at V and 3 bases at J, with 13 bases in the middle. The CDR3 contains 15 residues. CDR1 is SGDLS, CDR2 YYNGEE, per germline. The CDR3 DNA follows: TGTGCCAGCAGCGTAGGTCTCGGCGGAAGCTACGAGCAGTACTTC. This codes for CASSVGLGGSYEQYF.

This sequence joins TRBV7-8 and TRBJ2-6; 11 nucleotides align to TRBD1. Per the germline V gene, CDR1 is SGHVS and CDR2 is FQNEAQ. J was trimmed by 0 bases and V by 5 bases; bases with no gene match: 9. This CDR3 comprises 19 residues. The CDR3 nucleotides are TGTGCCAGCAGCCTGAGGACAGGGGGCGCCTACTCTGGGGCCAACGTCCTGACTTTC. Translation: CASSLRTGGAYSGANVLTF.

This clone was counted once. The CDR3 loop reads CAISLRGGTVTGNTIYF. The DNA for the CDR3 is TGTGCCATCAGTCTCCGGGGGGGGACGGTAACTGGAAACACCATATATTTT. The gene calls are TRBV10-3 and TRBJ1-3; tentatively, D is TRBD1 (5 bases). From germline, CDR1 is ENHRY and CDR2 SYGVKD. V was clipped by 5 bases and J by 2 bases, with 19 bases between them. This CDR3 is 17 amino acids long.

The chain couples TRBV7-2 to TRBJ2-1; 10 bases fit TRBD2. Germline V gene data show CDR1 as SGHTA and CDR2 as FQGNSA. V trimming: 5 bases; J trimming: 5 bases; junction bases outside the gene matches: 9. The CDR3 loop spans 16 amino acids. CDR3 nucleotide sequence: TGTGCCAGCAGCATATCTAGCGGGAGCGGTAACAATGAGCAGTTCTTC. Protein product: CASSISSGSGNNEQFF.

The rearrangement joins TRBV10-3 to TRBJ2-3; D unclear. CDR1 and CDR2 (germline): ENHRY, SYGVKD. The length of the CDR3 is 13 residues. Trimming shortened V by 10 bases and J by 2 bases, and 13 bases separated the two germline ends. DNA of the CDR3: TGTGCCACCTTTAACGGGCCCACAGATACGCAGTATTTT. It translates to CATFNGPTDTQYF.

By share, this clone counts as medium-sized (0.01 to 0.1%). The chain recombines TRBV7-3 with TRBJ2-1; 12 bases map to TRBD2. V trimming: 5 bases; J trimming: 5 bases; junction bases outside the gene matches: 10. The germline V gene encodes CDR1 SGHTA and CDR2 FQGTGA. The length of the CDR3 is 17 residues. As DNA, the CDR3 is TGTGCCAGCAGCCCCATTACTAGCGGGAGGAGAGACAATGAGCAGTTCTTC. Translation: CASSPITSGRRDNEQFF.

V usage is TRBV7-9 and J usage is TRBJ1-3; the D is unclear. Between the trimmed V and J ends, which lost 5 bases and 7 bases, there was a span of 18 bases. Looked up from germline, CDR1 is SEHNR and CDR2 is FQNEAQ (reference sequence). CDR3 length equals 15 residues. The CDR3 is CASSPQTPVGNTIYF. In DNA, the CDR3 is TGTGCCAGCAGCCCTCAGACCCCCGTCGGGAACACCATATATTTT.

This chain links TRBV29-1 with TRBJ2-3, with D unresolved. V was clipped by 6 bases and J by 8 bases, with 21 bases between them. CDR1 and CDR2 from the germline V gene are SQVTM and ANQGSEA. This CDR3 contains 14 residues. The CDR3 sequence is CSVTSSGLQATQYF. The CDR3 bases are TGCAGCGTGACCTCGTCGGGCTTACAAGCTACGCAGTATTTT.

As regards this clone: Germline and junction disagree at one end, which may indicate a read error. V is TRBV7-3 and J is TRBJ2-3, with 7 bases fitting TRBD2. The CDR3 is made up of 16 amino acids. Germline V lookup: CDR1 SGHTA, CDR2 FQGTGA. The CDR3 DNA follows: TGTGCCAGCAGCTATTTTCGAGCGGGACGCACAGATATGCAGTATTTT. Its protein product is CASSYFRAGRTDMQYF.

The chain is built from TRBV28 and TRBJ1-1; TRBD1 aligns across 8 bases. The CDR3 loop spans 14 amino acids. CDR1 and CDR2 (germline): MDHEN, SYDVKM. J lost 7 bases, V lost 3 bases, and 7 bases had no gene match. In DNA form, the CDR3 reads TGTGCCAGCAGTTTCGGGTCAGGGGGCAATGAAGCTTTCTTT. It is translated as CASSFGSGGNEAFF. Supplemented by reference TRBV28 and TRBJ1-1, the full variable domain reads DVKVTQSSRYLVKRTGEKVFLECVQDMDHENMFWYRQDPGLGLRLIYFSYDVKMKEKGDIPEGYSVSREKKERFSLILESASTNQTSMYLCASSFGSGGNEAFFGQGTRLTVV.

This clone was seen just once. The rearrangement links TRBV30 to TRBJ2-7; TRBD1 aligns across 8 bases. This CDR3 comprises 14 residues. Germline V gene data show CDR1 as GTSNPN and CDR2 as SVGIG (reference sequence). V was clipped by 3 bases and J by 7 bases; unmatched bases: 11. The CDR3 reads CAWRRGQGAREQYF. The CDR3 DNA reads TGTGCCTGGAGGAGAGGGCAGGGGGCACGGGAGCAGTACTTC.

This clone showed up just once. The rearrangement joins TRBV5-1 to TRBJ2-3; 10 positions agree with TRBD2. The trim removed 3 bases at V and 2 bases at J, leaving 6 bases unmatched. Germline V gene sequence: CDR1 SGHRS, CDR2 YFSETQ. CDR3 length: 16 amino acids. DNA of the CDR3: TGCGCCAGCAGCTCCGGGACTAGCGAAGCCACAGATACGCAGTATTTT. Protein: CASSSGTSEATDTQYF.

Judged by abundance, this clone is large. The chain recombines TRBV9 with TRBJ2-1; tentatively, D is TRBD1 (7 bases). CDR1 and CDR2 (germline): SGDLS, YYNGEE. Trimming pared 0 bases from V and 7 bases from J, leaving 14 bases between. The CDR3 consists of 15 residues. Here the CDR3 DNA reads TGTGCCAGCAGCGTAGGTGCGACAGGGAGGAATGAGCAGTTCTTC. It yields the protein CASSVGATGRNEQFF.

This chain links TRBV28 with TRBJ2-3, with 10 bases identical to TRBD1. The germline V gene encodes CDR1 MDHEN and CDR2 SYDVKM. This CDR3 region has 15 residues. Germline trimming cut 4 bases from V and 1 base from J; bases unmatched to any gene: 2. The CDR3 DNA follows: TGTGCCAGCAGTTCCGGGACAGGGGGCACAGATACGCAGTATTTT. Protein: CASSSGTGGTDTQYF. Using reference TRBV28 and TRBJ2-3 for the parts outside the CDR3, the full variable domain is DVKVTQSSRYLVKRTGEKVFLECVQDMDHENMFWYRQDPGLGLRLIYFSYDVKMKEKGDIPEGYSVSREKKERFSLILESASTNQTSMYLCASSSGTGGTDTQYFGPGTRLTVL.

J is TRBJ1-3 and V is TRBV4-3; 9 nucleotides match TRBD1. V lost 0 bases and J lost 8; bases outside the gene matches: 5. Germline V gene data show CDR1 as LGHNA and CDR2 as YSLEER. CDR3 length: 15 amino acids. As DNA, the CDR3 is TGCGCCAGCAGCCAAGATGGGACAGGGACGGACACCATATATTTT. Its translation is CASSQDGTGTDTIYF.

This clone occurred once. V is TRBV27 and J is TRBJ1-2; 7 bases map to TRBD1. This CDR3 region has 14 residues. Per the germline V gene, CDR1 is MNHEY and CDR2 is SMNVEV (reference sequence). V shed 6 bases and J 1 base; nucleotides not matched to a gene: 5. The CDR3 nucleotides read TGTGCCAGCAGCAATTGGACAGGTAACTATGGCTACACCTTC. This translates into CASSNWTGNYGYTF.

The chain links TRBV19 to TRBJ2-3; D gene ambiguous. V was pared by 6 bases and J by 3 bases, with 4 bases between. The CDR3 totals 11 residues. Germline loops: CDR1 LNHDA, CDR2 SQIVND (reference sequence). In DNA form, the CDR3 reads TGTGCCAGTAGGGTGACAGATACGCAGTATTTT. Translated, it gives CASRVTDTQYF.

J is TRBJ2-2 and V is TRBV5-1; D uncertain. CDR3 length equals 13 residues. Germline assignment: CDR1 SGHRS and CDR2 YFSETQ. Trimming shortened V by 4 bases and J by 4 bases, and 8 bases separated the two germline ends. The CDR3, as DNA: TGCGCCAGCAGCCCCCTGGGCACCGGGGAGCTGTTTTTT. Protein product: CASSPLGTGELFF. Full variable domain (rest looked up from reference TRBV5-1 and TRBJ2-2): KAGVTQTPRYLIKTRGQQVTLSCSPISGHRSVSWYQQTPGQGLQFLFEYFSETQRNKGNFPGRFSGRQFSNSRSEMNVSTLELGDSALYLCASSPLGTGELFFGEGSRLTVL.

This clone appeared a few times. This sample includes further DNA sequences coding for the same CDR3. CDR3 DNA: TGTGCCAGAGTACAGGGGAATAGCAATCAGCCCCAGCATTTT. Its protein is CARVQGNSNQPQHF. The chain joins TRBV6-7 to TRBJ1-5; 7 bases are shared with TRBD1. TRBV6-7 is an open reading frame, and its role is uncertain. The junction had 5 bases not matched to a gene; V was cut back by 9 bases and J by 0 bases. The CDR3 length is 14 residues.

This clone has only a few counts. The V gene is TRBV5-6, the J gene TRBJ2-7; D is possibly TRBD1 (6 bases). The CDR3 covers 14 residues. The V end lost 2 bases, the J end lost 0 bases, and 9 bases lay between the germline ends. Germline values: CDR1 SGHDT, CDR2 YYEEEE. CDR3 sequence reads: CASSFQGISYEQYF. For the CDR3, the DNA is TGTGCCAGCAGCTTTCAGGGGATCTCCTACGAGCAGTACTTC.

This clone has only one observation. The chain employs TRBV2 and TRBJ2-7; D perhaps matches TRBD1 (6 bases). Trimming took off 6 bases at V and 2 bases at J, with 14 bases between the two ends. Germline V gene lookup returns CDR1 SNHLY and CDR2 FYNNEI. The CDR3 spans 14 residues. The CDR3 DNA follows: TGTGCCAGCAGCAGGGACACAACAGCCTACGAGCAGTACTTC. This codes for CASSRDTTAYEQYF.

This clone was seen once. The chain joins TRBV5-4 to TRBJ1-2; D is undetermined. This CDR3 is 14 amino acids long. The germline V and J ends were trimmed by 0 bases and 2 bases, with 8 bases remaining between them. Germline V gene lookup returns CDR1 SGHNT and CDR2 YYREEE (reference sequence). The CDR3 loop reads CASSLGAENYGYTF. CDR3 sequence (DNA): TGTGCCAGCAGCTTGGGGGCGGAAAACTATGGCTACACCTTC.